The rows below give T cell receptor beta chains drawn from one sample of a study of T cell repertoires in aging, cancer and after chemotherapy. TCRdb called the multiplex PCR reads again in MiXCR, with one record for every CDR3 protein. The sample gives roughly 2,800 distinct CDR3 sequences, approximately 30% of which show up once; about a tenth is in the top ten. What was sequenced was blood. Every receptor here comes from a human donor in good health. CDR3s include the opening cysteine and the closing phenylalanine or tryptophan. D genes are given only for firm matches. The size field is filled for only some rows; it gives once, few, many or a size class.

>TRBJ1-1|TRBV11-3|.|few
CASSLIDKINTEAFF
TGTGCCAGCAGCTTAATCGACAAAATAAACACTGAAGCTTTCTTT
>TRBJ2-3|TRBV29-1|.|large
CSAQRHSGSTDTQYF
TGCAGCGCCCAACGCCACTCGGGTAGCACAGATACGCAGTATTTT
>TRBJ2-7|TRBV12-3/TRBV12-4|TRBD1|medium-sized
CASSSRQGLSYEQYF
TGTGCCAGCAGTTCGCGACAGGGCCTCTCCTACGAGCAGTACTTC
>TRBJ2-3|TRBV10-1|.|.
CASRAGGSTDTQYF
TGCGCCAGCAGAGCGGGCGGGAGCACAGATACGCAGTATTTT
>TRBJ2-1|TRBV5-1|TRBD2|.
CASSSVAGRAGSYNEQFF
TGCGCCAGCAGCTCAGTCGCCGGGAGGGCCGGCTCCTACAATGAGCAGTTCTTC
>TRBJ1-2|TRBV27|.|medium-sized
CASSVVQTGSYGYTF
TGTGCCAGCAGTGTAGTCCAGACAGGTTCCTATGGCTACACCTTC
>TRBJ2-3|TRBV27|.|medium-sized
CASSFLTDTDTQYF
TGTGCCAGCAGTTTCTTGACAGACACAGATACGCAGTATTTT
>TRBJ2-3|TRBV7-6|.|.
CASSRVGAFTDTQYF
TGTGCCAGCAGCCGAGTGGGGGCATTCACAGATACGCAGTATTTT
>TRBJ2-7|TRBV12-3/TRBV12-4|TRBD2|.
CASSLASGSTDEQYF
TGTGCCAGCTCTCTCGCTAGCGGGAGTACGGATGAGCAGTACTTC
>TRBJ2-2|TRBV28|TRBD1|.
CASIGGQTNTGELFF
TGTGCCAGCATAGGGGGACAGACGAACACCGGGGAGCTGTTTTTT
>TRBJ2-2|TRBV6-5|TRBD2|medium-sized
CASSRRRTSGNTGELFF
TGTGCCAGCAGTCGACGAAGGACTAGCGGTAACACCGGGGAGCTGTTTTTT
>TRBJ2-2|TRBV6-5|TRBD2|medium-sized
CASSRSGLAGITGELFF
TGTGCCAGCAGTAGGTCGGGACTAGCGGGTATCACCGGGGAGCTGTTTTTT
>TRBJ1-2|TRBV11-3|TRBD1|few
CASSPGQANYGYTF
TGTGCCAGCAGTCCTGGACAGGCTAACTATGGCTACACCTTC
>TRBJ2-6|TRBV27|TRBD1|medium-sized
CASTPLVQGAAGANVLTF
TGTGCCAGCACCCCTCTCGTGCAGGGGGCGGCGGGGGCCAACGTCCTGACTTTC
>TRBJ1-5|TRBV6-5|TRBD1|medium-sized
CASRVTGRNQPQHF
TGTGCCAGCAGGGTGACAGGGAGGAATCAGCCCCAGCATTTT
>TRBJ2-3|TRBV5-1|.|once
CASRRGTGTDTQYF
TGCGCCAGCAGAAGAGGGACGGGCACAGATACGCAGTATTTT
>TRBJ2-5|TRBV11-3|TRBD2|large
CASSTMTSGTQETQYF
TGTGCCAGCAGCACCATGACTAGCGGGACCCAAGAGACCCAGTACTTC
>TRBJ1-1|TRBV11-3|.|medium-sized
CASSFQGLGTEAFF
TGTGCCAGCAGCTTTCAGGGCTTAGGCACTGAAGCTTTCTTT
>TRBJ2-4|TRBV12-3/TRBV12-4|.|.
CASSLIRAKNIQYF
TGTGCCAGCAGTTTGATCAGAGCCAAAAACATTCAGTACTTC
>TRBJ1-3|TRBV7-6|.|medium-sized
CASSLMGGPLTTGNTIYF
TGTGCCAGCAGCTTAATGGGCGGGCCCCTAACTACTGGAAACACCATATATTTT
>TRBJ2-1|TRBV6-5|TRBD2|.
CASSYSLAGGTISYNEQFF
TGTGCCAGCAGTTACTCTCTAGCGGGAGGGACTATCTCCTACAATGAGCAGTTCTTC
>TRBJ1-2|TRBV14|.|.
CASSHTRREGYTF
TGTGCCAGCAGCCATACAAGGCGCGAGGGCTACACCTTC
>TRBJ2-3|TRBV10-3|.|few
CAISEMVASDTQYF
TGTGCCATCAGTGAGATGGTAGCGTCAGATACGCAGTATTTT
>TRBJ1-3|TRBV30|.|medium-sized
CAWSVSHRSGNTIYF
TGTGCCTGGAGTGTAAGCCACCGCTCTGGAAACACCATATATTTT
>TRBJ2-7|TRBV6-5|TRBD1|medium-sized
CASSYGSSGTGGTYEQYF
TGTGCCAGCAGTTACGGGTCGTCCGGGACAGGGGGCACCTACGAGCAGTACTTC
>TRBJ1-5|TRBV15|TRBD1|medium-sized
CATSRDRVIQPQHF
TGTGCCACCAGCCGAGACAGGGTAATACAGCCCCAGCATTTT
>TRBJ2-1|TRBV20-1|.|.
CSARAGRNEQFF
TGCAGTGCTAGGGCGGGACGCAACGAGCAGTTCTTC
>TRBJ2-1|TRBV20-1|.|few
CSASAGSEQFF
TGCAGTGCTAGTGCAGGCAGTGAGCAGTTCTTC
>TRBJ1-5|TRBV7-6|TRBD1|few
CASSSRRDRVDQPQHF
TGTGCCAGCAGCTCCCGCCGTGACAGGGTCGATCAGCCCCAGCATTTT
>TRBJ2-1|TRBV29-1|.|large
CSVDSRRRYNEQFF
TGCAGCGTTGATTCGCGGCGGAGGTACAATGAGCAGTTCTTC
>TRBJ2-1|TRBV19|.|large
CASSDYNEQFF
TGTGCCAGTAGCGACTACAATGAGCAGTTCTTC
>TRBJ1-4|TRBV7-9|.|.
CASSSQGVGEKLFF
TGTGCCAGCAGCTCACAGGGTGTTGGTGAAAAACTGTTTTTT
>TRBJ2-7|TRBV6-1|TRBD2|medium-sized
CASSEAPLALYEQYF
TGTGCCAGCAGTGAAGCGCCACTAGCGCTTTACGAGCAGTACTTC
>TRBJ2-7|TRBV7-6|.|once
CASSLSETYEQYF
TGTGCCAGCAGCTTAAGCGAAACTTACGAGCAGTACTTC
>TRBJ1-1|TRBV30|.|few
CAWSRQGHEAFF
TGTGCCTGGAGTCGTCAGGGCCATGAAGCTTTCTTT
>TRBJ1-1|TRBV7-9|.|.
CASSPPRSVTAVYTEAFF
TGTGCCAGCAGCCCGCCACGCTCCGTGACGGCCGTGTACACTGAAGCTTTCTTT
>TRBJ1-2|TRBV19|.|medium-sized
CASSDSGGPYYGYTF
TGTGCCAGTAGTGACTCCGGAGGGCCGTACTATGGCTACACCTTC
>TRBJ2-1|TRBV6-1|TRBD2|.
CANSERAGANNEQFF
TGTGCCAACAGTGAGCGAGCGGGAGCAAACAATGAGCAGTTCTTC
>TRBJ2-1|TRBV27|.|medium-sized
CASSKPLGTLYNEQFF
TGTGCCAGCTCAAAACCTCTAGGGACCTTATACAATGAGCAGTTCTTC
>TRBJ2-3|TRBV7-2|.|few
CASSLDKQATQYF
TGTGCCAGCAGCTTAGACAAGCAGGCCACGCAGTATTTT
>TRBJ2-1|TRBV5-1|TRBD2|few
CASSLRLAGGGGEQFF
TGCGCCAGCAGCTTAAGACTAGCGGGGGGGGGTGGTGAGCAGTTCTTC
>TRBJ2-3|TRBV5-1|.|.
CASSLAVRLTDTQYF
TGCGCCAGCAGCTTGGCCGTCAGGCTCACAGATACGCAGTATTTT
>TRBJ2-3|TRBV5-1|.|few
CASSTRLADTQYF
TGCGCCAGCAGCACTAGATTAGCAGATACGCAGTATTTT
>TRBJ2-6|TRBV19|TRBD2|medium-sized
CASSPGLAGVTSGANVLTF
TGTGCCAGTAGTCCGGGACTAGCGGGAGTAACCTCTGGGGCCAACGTCCTGACTTTC
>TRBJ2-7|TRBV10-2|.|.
CASSNQLGNYEQYF
TGCGCCAGCAGTAATCAGCTGGGCAACTACGAGCAGTACTTC
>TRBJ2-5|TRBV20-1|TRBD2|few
CSARDTKTSGRGETQYF
TGCAGTGCTAGAGATACGAAGACTAGCGGGAGGGGAGAGACCCAGTACTTC
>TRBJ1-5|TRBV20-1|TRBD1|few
CSARSGQGYEPQHF
TGCAGTGCTAGATCCGGACAGGGATATGAGCCCCAGCATTTT
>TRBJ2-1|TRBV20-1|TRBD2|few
CSAMTGGTYNEQFF
TGCAGTGCTATGACGGGGGGGACCTACAATGAGCAGTTCTTC
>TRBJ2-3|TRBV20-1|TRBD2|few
CSASGGTSGAEDTQYF
TGCAGTGCTAGTGGTGGGACTAGCGGGGCTGAAGATACGCAGTATTTT
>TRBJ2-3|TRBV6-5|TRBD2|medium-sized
CASSVTSAGGPTDTQYF
TGTGCCAGCTCCGTTACCTCCGCGGGAGGGCCGACAGATACGCAGTATTTT
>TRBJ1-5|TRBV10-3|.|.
CAISDQGTGNQPQHF
TGTGCCATCAGTGATCAGGGGACGGGAAATCAGCCCCAGCATTTT
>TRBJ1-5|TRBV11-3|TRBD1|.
CASSLAGTGNQPQHF
TGTGCCAGCAGCTTAGCGGGGACAGGAAATCAGCCCCAGCATTTT
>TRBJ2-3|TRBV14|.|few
CASSQGSSSTDTQYF
TGTGCCAGCAGCCAAGGTTCCTCTAGCACAGATACGCAGTATTTT
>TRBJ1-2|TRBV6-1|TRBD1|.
CASMPTNRGTGYTF
TGTGCCAGCATGCCCACAAACAGGGGAACTGGCTACACCTTC
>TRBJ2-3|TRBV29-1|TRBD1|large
CSVDGQGPQDTQYF
TGCAGCGTTGATGGACAGGGCCCCCAAGATACGCAGTATTTT
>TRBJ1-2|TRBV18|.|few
CASSPSGNNYGYTF
TGTGCCAGCTCACCTTCGGGAAACAACTATGGCTACACCTTC
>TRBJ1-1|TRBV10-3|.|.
CAISESERGNTEAFF
TGTGCCATCAGTGAGTCGGAGCGGGGTAACACTGAAGCTTTCTTT
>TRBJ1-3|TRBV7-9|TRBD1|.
CASSPKQQGAGNTIYF
TGTGCCAGCAGCCCTAAGCAACAGGGGGCTGGAAACACCATATATTTT
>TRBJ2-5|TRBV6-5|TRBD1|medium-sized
CASSGTGGDETQYF
TGTGCCAGCAGTGGGACAGGGGGCGATGAGACCCAGTACTTC